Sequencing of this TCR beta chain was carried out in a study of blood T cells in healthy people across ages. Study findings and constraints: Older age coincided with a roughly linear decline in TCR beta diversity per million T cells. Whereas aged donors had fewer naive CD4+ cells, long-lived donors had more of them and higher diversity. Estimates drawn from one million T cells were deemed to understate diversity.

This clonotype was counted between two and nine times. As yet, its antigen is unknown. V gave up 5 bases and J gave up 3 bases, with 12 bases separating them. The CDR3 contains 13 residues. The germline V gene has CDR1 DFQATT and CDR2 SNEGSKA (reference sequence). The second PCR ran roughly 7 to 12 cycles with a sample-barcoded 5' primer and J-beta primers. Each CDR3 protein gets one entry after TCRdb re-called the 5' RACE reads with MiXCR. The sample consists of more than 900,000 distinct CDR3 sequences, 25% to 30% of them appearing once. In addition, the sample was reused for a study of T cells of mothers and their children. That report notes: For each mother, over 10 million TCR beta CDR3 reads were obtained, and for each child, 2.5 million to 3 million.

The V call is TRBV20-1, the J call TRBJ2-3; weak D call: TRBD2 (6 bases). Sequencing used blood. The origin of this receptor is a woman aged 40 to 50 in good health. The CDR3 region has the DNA TGCAGTGCTGACCTGGACTATACAGATACGCAGTATTTT. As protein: CSADLDYTDTQYF.